This entry lists 32 T cell receptor beta chains sequenced from one sample in a study of blood T cell repertoires in COVID-19. The data were produced by immunoSEQ multiplex PCR, yet TCRdb's version contains in-frame clones alone and is incomplete. The sample records 130,000 or so clones, about four fifths being singletons. Input material: peripheral blood. The receptors were sampled from a woman of 80 years or more with acute or convalescent COVID-19.

V and J are TRBV7-2 and TRBJ1-6; D may be TRBD1 (5 bases). The V gene lost 3 bases and the J gene lost 6 bases, with 21 bases spanning the gap. Germline V gene lookup returns CDR1 SGHTA and CDR2 FQGNSA. This CDR3 has 18 residues. As DNA, the CDR3 is TGTGCCAGCAGCTTTAATTACCGGGCAGGGTCCGCTAATTCACCCCTCCACTTT. This codes for CASSFNYRAGSANSPLHF.

This clone showed up just once. The chain carries TRBV7-8 and TRBJ1-2; D uncertain. The germline gives CDR1 SGHVS, CDR2 FQNEAQ. The CDR3 extends over 14 amino acids. V lost 1 base, J lost 4 bases, and 10 bases lay in between. Here the CDR3 DNA reads TGTGCCAGCAGCTTAGACGGTGTTGTCTATGGCTACACCTTC. The encoded protein is CASSLDGVVYGYTF.

The rearrangement links TRBV5-1 to TRBJ1-6, with D maybe TRBD1 (6 bases). CDR1 and CDR2 from the germline V gene are SGHRS and YFSETQ. This CDR3 region has 15 residues. V lost 4 bases, J lost 7 bases, and 15 bases lay in between. The CDR3 nucleotides read TGCGCCAGCAGCAACTCGACCAGGGGCAATTCACCCCTCCACTTT. Encoded protein: CASSNSTRGNSPLHF.

Written as DNA, the CDR3 is TGCGCCAGCAGCTTGGAGGCGGCAGCTAATGAAAAACTGTTTTTT. Residues: CASSLEAAANEKLFF. The rearrangement joins TRBV5-1 to TRBJ1-4; no definite D call. The germline gives CDR1 SGHRS, CDR2 YFSETQ. This CDR3 has 15 amino acids. V was trimmed by 0 bases and J by 3 bases, leaving 9 bases between them. The variable domain in full, with the rest retrieved from reference TRBV5-1 and TRBJ1-4, is KAGVTQTPRYLIKTRGQQVTLSCSPISGHRSVSWYQQTPGQGLQFLFEYFSETQRNKGNFPGRFSGRQFSNSRSEMNVSTLELGDSALYLCASSLEAAANEKLFFGSGTQLSVL.

This sequence joins TRBV5-4 and TRBJ1-4, with 7 nucleotides matching TRBD1. Losses at the gene ends were 3 bases for V and 5 bases for J; bases not matched to a gene: 7. The germline CDR1 and CDR2 sequences are SGHNT and YYREEE (reference sequence). The CDR3 is made up of 15 amino acids. This CDR3 reads CASSSRQGSNEKLFF. Here the CDR3 DNA reads TGTGCCAGCAGCTCTCGACAGGGATCAAATGAAAAACTGTTTTTT.

CDR3 nucleotides: TGTGCCACCAGAGGACAGGGGAGCTTTGAAGCTTTCTTT. Its protein product is CATRGQGSFEAFF. The V gene is TRBV24-1, the J gene TRBJ1-1; 9 bases are a match to TRBD1. Trimming removed 7 bases from V and 7 bases from J; junction bases left unmatched: 6. The CDR3 is 13 residues long. Germline V gene lookup returns CDR1 KGHDR and CDR2 SFDVKD.

This chain joins TRBV4-1 and TRBJ1-3; 9 bases agree with TRBD1. The CDR3 runs 17 residues. J was trimmed by 7 bases and V by 4 bases; bases with no gene match: 14. From germline, CDR1 is MGHRA and CDR2 YSYEKL. This CDR3 reads CASSRNAGQGGRNTIYF. The CDR3 DNA is TGCGCCAGCAGCCGGAATGCGGGACAGGGTGGAAGGAACACCATATATTTT.

The V gene is TRBV14, the J gene TRBJ1-2; TRBD1 matches 10 bases. Germline-derived CDR1 and CDR2 are SGHDN and FVKESK. V was pared by 3 bases and J by 4 bases, with 5 bases of the junction left unmatched. This CDR3 has 15 amino acids. CDR3 sequence: CASSHSRDRGYGYTF. CDR3 in DNA: TGTGCCAGCAGCCATAGCCGGGACAGGGGCTATGGCTACACCTTC.

The chain joins TRBV12-3 or TRBV12-4 to TRBJ2-3; D may be TRBD2 (6 bases). The V gene lost 7 bases and the J gene lost 8 bases, with 10 bases spanning the gap. This CDR3 comprises 11 residues. The CDR3 DNA reads TGTGCCAGCACCCGGAGGGGTACGCAGTATTTT. Translated, it gives CASTRRGTQYF.

This rearrangement joins TRBV3-1 (or the pseudogene TRBV3-2) to TRBJ1-3, with TRBD1 matching 8 bases. The CDR3 has 16 amino acids. Germline V gene sequence: CDR1 LGHDT, CDR2 YNNKEL (reference sequence). J lost 3 bases, V lost 5 bases, and 9 bases had no gene match. CDR3 protein: CASSSWTGSFGNTIYF. CDR3 DNA: TGTGCCAGCAGCTCCTGGACAGGGAGTTTTGGAAACACCATATATTTT.

The chain joins TRBV6-6 to TRBJ1-5, with TRBD1 matching 7 bases. Trimming cost V 2 bases and J 6 bases; bases outside gene matches: 4. The CDR3 extends over 14 amino acids. Germline V gives CDR1 MNHNY, CDR2 SVGAGI (reference sequence). The chain's CDR3 is CASSYAGGSQPQHF. In nucleotides, the CDR3 is TGTGCCAGCAGTTACGCAGGGGGAAGTCAGCCCCAGCATTTT.

The V gene is TRBV19, the J gene TRBJ1-6, with D perhaps matching TRBD1 (6 bases). Germline V lookup: CDR1 LNHDA, CDR2 SQIVND (reference sequence). Trimming took off 5 bases at V and 7 bases at J, with 12 bases between the two ends. This CDR3 has 14 residues. The CDR3 region has the DNA TGTGCCAGTAGTCAACAGGGCCAGAATTCACCCCTCCACTTT. Translating gives CASSQQGQNSPLHF.

V and J are TRBV5-4 and TRBJ1-6, with 8 nucleotides matching TRBD1. CDR1 is SGHNT and CDR2 is YYREEE in the germline V gene (reference sequence). J was trimmed by 7 bases and V by 0 bases; bases with no gene match: 6. The CDR3 loop spans 16 amino acids. CDR3 protein: CASSLAGQEGNSPLHF. CDR3 DNA sequence: TGTGCCAGCAGCTTGGCGGGACAGGAGGGAAATTCACCCCTCCACTTT.

The genes are TRBV7-8 and TRBJ1-5; 10 positions match TRBD1. J was trimmed by 7 bases and V by 4 bases; bases with no gene match: 4. Germline V lookup: CDR1 SGHVS, CDR2 FQNEAQ. The CDR3 runs 14 residues. The CDR3: CASSWTGGDQPQHF. CDR3 nucleotide sequence: TGTGCCAGCAGCTGGACAGGGGGAGACCAGCCCCAGCATTTT.

This chain connects TRBV3-1 (or the pseudogene TRBV3-2) to TRBJ2-7; 9 nucleotides match TRBD2. There are 16 residues in the CDR3. Germline CDR1 reads LGHDT; CDR2 reads YNNKEL (reference sequence). With 1 base clipped from V and 7 bases from J, the junction kept 11 bases outside the gene matches. CDR3 DNA sequence: TGTGCCAGCAGCCAAGGAGCCCGAGCGGGGGGAAGGGAGCAGTACTTC. Translating gives CASSQGARAGGREQYF.

The chain employs TRBV7-9 and TRBJ1-5; D possibly corresponds to TRBD1 (5 bases). The CDR3 has 15 residues. V lost 5 bases to trimming and J lost 7 bases, with 18 bases between them. CDR1 and CDR2 from the germline V gene are SEHNR and FQNEAQ (reference sequence). Written as DNA, the CDR3 is TGTGCCAGCAGCCGGACGGCGGGGGATCGGCAGCCCCAGCATTTT. Its protein is CASSRTAGDRQPQHF.

The V call is TRBV23-1, the J call TRBJ2-4; D is ambiguous. TRBV23-1 is assigned to the ORF class and has an uncertain function. Trimming took off 8 bases at V and 0 bases at J, with 14 bases between the two ends. There are 15 residues in the CDR3. CDR3 bases: TGCGCCAGCTTTCGGGTCGTATTAGCCAAAAACATTCAGTACTTC. As protein: CASFRVVLAKNIQYF.

CDR3 coding DNA: TGTGCCAGCAGCCAAGAACACCGGGGTGGACAGTTCTTC. This sequence encodes CASSQEHRGGQFF. The chain is built from TRBV3-1 (or the pseudogene TRBV3-2) and TRBJ2-1, with a possible D match to TRBD2 (5 bases). The CDR3 spans 13 residues. CDR1 is LGHDT, CDR2 YNNKEL, per germline (reference sequence). Trimming took 0 bases from V and 13 from J, leaving 13 bases between them.

The rearrangement uses TRBV7-3 and TRBJ1-4; 10 bases are a match to TRBD1. The ends lost 2 bases at V and 8 bases at J; junction bases unmatched: 5. The CDR3 extends over 15 amino acids. CDR1 SGHTA and CDR2 FQGTGA come from the germline V gene. The CDR3 nucleotides read TGTGCCAGCAGCTTAGGTGGGACAGGGGAGGAAAAACTGTTTTTT. Protein: CASSLGGTGEEKLFF.

The chain uses TRBV2 and TRBJ2-1, with 10 bases aligning to TRBD1. Looked up from germline, CDR1 is SNHLY and CDR2 is FYNNEI. CDR3 length: 14 amino acids. V shed 8 bases and J 9 bases; nucleotides not matched to a gene: 10. CDR3 DNA sequence: TGTGCCAGCGACGGGACAGGGGTAGGAAGTGAGCAGTTCTTC. Protein product: CASDGTGVGSEQFF.

This chain joins TRBV5-1 and TRBJ2-5; 8 nucleotides line up with TRBD1. CDR3 length: 15 residues. The V gene end was trimmed by 3 bases and the J gene end by 5 bases; junction bases not matched to a gene: 9. CDR1 is SGHRS and CDR2 is YFSETQ in the germline V gene. The CDR3: CASSWTGLGVETQYF. In nucleotides, the CDR3 is TGCGCCAGCAGCTGGACAGGGTTGGGTGTGGAGACCCAGTACTTC.

The V call is TRBV10-1, the J call TRBJ1-1; D uncertain. CDR1 and CDR2 from the germline V gene are WNHNN and SYGVQD (reference sequence). The CDR3 length is 15 residues. Deletions cut 3 bases from V and 1 base from J, with 12 bases between. CDR3 in amino acids: CASSDGRHWNTEAFF. The CDR3 DNA follows: TGCGCCAGCAGTGATGGGAGACATTGGAACACTGAAGCTTTCTTT.

The chain joins TRBV13 to TRBJ2-5; perhaps TRBD1 as D (5 bases). The CDR3 totals 14 residues. V was pared by 7 bases and J by 4 bases, with 16 bases between. Per the germline V gene, CDR1 is PRHDT and CDR2 is FYEKMQ (reference sequence). The CDR3, as DNA: TGTGCCAGCACTCGGACACCCTCCATAGAGACCCAGTACTTC. As protein: CASTRTPSIETQYF.

This rearrangement joins TRBV7-2 to TRBJ2-7, with 10 bases identical to TRBD2. Germline-derived CDR1 and CDR2 are SGHTA and FQGNSA. This CDR3 spans 17 amino acids. V was clipped by 1 base and J by 2 bases; unmatched bases: 8. CDR3 sequence reads: CASSLVGASGGPYEQYF. The CDR3 DNA reads TGTGCCAGCAGCTTAGTGGGGGCTAGCGGGGGACCCTACGAGCAGTACTTC. Filled out from reference TRBV7-2 and TRBJ2-7, the complete variable domain reads GAGVSQSPSNKVTEKGKDVELRCDPISGHTALYWYRQSLGQGLEFLIYFQGNSAPDKSGLPSDRFSAERTGGSVSTLTIQRTQQEDSAVYLCASSLVGASGGPYEQYFGPGTRLTVT.

This clone was found a few times. The chain carries TRBV21-1 and TRBJ1-3. TRBV21-1 is listed as a pseudogene. CDR3 length: 15 residues. The CDR3, as DNA: TGTGCCAGCAGCAAAGGGGAGGCTAAAGGAAACACCATATATTTT. It yields the protein CASSKGEAKGNTIYF.

The rearrangement links TRBV7-3 to TRBJ2-5; 13 nucleotides match TRBD2. The J segment lost 3 bases and the V segment lost 5 bases, leaving 3 bases of the junction unmatched. The germline CDR1 and CDR2 sequences are SGHTA and FQGTGA. The CDR3 spans 15 residues. CDR3 DNA sequence: TGTGCCAGCAGCCAGGGGACTAGCGGGGAAGAGACCCAGTACTTC. Protein product: CASSQGTSGEETQYF.

This rearrangement joins TRBV5-4 to TRBJ2-1, with D uncertain. The CDR3 totals 15 residues. Trimming removed 4 bases from V and 4 bases from J, with 15 bases in between. CDR1 and CDR2 from the germline V gene are SGHNT and YYREEE (reference sequence). The DNA of the CDR3 is TGTGCCAGCAGCCCTGACACCTTCGCGTACAATGAGCAGTTCTTC. It encodes CASSPDTFAYNEQFF.

The rearrangement joins TRBV27 to TRBJ2-3, with D possibly TRBD2 on 6 matching bases. V was clipped by 6 bases and J by 2 bases, with 12 bases between them. The CDR3 loop spans 14 amino acids. Germline V gene data show CDR1 as MNHEY and CDR2 as SMNVEV (reference sequence). DNA for the CDR3: TGTGCCAGCAGATTGACTAGTCTCACAGATACGCAGTATTTT. As protein: CASRLTSLTDTQYF.

The rearrangement joins TRBV9 to TRBJ2-7, with 7 nucleotides matching TRBD1. This CDR3 comprises 15 residues. With V trimmed by 3 bases and J by 6 bases, 12 bases remained unmatched. The germline V gene encodes CDR1 SGDLS and CDR2 YYNGEE. The CDR3: CASSEPVTGSGEQYF. The DNA for the CDR3 is TGTGCCAGCAGCGAACCTGTGACAGGGTCAGGCGAGCAGTACTTC.

This rearrangement joins TRBV5-1 to TRBJ2-7, with 7 positions matching TRBD1. This CDR3 is built from 15 residues. V dropped 0 bases and J dropped 2; count of bases not matched to a gene: 5. Per the germline V gene, CDR1 is SGHRS and CDR2 is YFSETQ. CDR3 sequence reads: CASSLGGQQAYEQYF. CDR3 nucleotide sequence: TGCGCCAGCAGCTTGGGGGGACAGCAAGCCTACGAGCAGTACTTC.

The chain uses TRBV20-1 and TRBJ1-5; 10 bases are shared with TRBD1. The CDR3 is 15 amino acids. Losses at the gene ends were 3 bases for V and 10 bases for J; bases not matched to a gene: 12. The germline V gene has CDR1 DFQATT and CDR2 SNEGSKA (reference sequence). The CDR3 sequence is CSASVRQGAASPQHF. The CDR3 region has the DNA TGCAGTGCTAGTGTTAGACAGGGGGCCGCAAGTCCCCAGCATTTT.

The rearrangement joins TRBV7-2 to TRBJ1-6; D ambiguous. Germline CDR1 is SGHTA and CDR2 is FQGNSA. The V gene lost 6 bases and the J gene lost 6 bases, with 12 bases spanning the gap. This CDR3 has 14 residues. CDR3 loop: CASSPTGSNSPLHF. The DNA for the CDR3 is TGTGCCAGCAGTCCAACCGGGTCTAATTCACCCCTCCACTTT.